This T cell receptor beta chain was found in a study of blood T cell repertoires in COVID-19 (dated by TCRdb to between 2020 and 2021). Study-wide context: Collaborator samples came from the United States, Italy and Spain and covered acute and convalescent phases of COVID-19. The material from the prospective study consisted of cDNA or gDNA derived from T cells, B-cell-depleted T cells, or PBMCs. The dataset comprised deeply sampled blood TCRbeta repertoires from subjects exposed to, actively infected with, or recovered from COVID-19. A freely available public database, intended as a resource for researchers studying the immune response to SARS-CoV-2, is where the repertoires were released. Samples were obtained from the ongoing ImmuneRACE study (first 160 participants) and from over 1,000 subjects provided by 6 global collaborators. The sample metadata nearly always contained a de-identified subject ID, COVID-19 status, age in years and sex. Where HLA class I and class II types were available, the types were taken from metadata supplied by the sample provider, not from assay-based typing.

The investigation overall reported the following: The quantity of clinical and demographic metadata differed by source and by participant and was supplied without curation.

Comment on this clone: This receptor's antigen is unknown. No base quality information exists; no much larger clone differs at one position.

TCRbeta CDR3 regions were amplified from genomic DNA by means of the immunoSEQ Assay, a bias-controlled multiplex PCR. Under the source paper's analysis protocol: Nucleated cell counts per sample were estimated from amplification of reference gene primers within the assay. To quantify the absolute abundance of each unique TCRbeta CDR3 rearrangement, sequence reads were collapsed and filtered. For each sample, productive Simpson clonality was calculated as the square root of Simpson's diversity index over productive rearrangements. The immuneACCESS repertoire file appears here via TCRdb, limited to in-frame rearrangements. These files lack a portion of the clones; in checked studies, under half of the deficit traces to unresolved V genes, and the cause of the others is not known. The V and J calls and clone size are taken from that table; D and trimming were inferred from the DNA. The sample table shows about 270,000 clones, and roughly 85% are seen once. Approximately 11% of the sample rests with the top ten.

Collaborating institutions collected whole blood in K2EDTA tubes following their own protocols. For TCRbeta analysis, collaborators shipped samples in one of three forms: frozen whole blood, isolated PBMCs, or DNA extracted from either of those sample types. The CDR3 starts with the cysteine, ends with the phenylalanine, and has 14 residues. Left in the record is the CDR3 DNA by itself, 42 bases read in frame from the first base. The junction shows trimming of 3 bases on V and 3 bases on J, plus 11 bases between the germline ends. CDR1 SEHNR and CDR2 FQNEAQ are derived from the germline V gene (reference sequence).

The source is a woman aged 70-85 years with acute or convalescent COVID-19. Sequenced sample: peripheral blood. The sequence joins TRBV7-9 to TRBJ1-2, with TRBD1 perhaps the D gene, on 6 matching bases. The bases read TGTGCCAGCAGCTTTACAGGGATAGACTATGGCTACACCTTC. This yields the protein CASSFTGIDYGYTF.